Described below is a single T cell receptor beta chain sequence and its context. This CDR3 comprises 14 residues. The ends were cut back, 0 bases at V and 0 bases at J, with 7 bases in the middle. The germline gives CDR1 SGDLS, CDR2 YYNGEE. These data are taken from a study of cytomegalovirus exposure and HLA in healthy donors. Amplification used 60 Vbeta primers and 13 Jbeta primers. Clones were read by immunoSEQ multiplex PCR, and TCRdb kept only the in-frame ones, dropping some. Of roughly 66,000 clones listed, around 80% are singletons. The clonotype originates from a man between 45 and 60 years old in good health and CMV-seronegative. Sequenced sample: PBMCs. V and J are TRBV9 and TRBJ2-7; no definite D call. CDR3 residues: CASSVDVNSYEQYF. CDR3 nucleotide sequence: TGTGCCAGCAGCGTAGATGTCAACTCCTACGAGCAGTACTTC.